This TCR beta chain was obtained from a study of cytomegalovirus exposure and HLA in healthy donors. The study's findings and limits: It has been reported that TCR beta sequences accurately predicted the HLA-A and HLA-B alleles of most subjects. For TCR beta chains, V- and J-gene trimming was later linked to a missense DCLRE1C variant. 164 TCR beta chains were listed as cytomegalovirus-associated.

V gave up 3 bases and J gave up 3 bases, with 15 bases separating them. The germline CDR1 and CDR2 sequences are SGDLS and YYNGEE. CDR3 length equals 15 residues. Concerning this clone itself: Its antigen is unknown.

This PCR relied on a set of 60 Vbeta primers and 13 Jbeta primers. Clones were sequenced by immunoSEQ multiplex PCR, and TCRdb holds only the in-frame ones, with some missing. The sample lists 140,000 to 150,000 clones, about 71% occurring once. Specimen: PBMCs. The sequence was collected from a woman in her sixties in good health and CMV-seropositive. V is TRBV9 and J is TRBJ1-1; weak D call: TRBD1 (6 bases). CDR3 nucleotide sequence: TGTGCCAGCAGCGCCCCAGGGGTGGGGTACACTGAAGCTTTCTTT. Amino acids: CASSAPGVGYTEAFF.